The TCR beta chain described here comes from a study of T cell changes during pregnancy in multiple sclerosis. V was cut by 1 base and J by 0 bases, with 15 bases left in between. The CDR3 spans 17 residues. Germline values: CDR1 SGDLS, CDR2 YYNGEE. Clones were read by immunoSEQ multiplex PCR, and TCRdb kept only the in-frame ones, dropping some. The data hold about 61,000 clones, with more than 80% observed a single time. The TCR comes from a female donor in good health, enrolled as a control in a pregnancy study. The sequencing used peripheral blood, collected in the first trimester of pregnancy. V usage is TRBV9 and J usage is TRBJ2-3; weak D call: TRBD2 (5 bases). The CDR3 bases are TGTGCCAGCAGCGTAACTAGTACCGGAGGTAGCACAGATACGCAGTATTTT. It codes for CASSVTSTGGSTDTQYF.